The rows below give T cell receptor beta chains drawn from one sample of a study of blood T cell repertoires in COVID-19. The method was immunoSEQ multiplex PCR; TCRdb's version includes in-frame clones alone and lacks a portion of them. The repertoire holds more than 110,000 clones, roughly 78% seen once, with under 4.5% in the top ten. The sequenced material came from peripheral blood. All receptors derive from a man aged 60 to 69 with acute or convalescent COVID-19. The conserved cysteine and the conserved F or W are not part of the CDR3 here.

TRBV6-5 ASSREGNEQF
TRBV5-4 ASSSGPQGSNQPQH
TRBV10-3 AISESRGDYGYT
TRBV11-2 ASSLGQTLSSYEQY
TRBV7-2 ASSSSGGMESH
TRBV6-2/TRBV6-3 ASSYVGGQEAF
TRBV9 ASSVLGLAGGSSSTDTQY
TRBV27 ASSRTGANEKLF
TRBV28 ASSFIDTQY
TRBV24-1 ATSDSGQLYSYT
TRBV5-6 ASSPLTGADTQY
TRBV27 ASSGQGYGYT
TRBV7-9 ASNGAAGVEETQY
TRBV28 ASSSPDRVAGYT
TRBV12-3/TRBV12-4 ASSRGTGELF
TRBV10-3 ALSAGQQETQY
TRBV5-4 ASSSSGRGSGELF
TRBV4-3 ASSQDFGLYEQY
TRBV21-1 ASSKLSGGCQPQH
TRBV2 ASSEAGPYGYT
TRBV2 ASSVDNSPLH
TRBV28 ASSRDRRYGYT
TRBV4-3 ASSQGEQGATEQY
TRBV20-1 SASGLAVQETQY
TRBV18 ASSPGTGLREKLF
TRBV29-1 SVGLLQETQY
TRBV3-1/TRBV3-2 ASSQALSQGSGGNTIY
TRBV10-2 ASSDQTGGEQF
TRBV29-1 SGAGGVAGDRNEQF
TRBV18 ASSLGTPQAF
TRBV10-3 AINEGGMSTGELF
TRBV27 ASSLLGRRTGELF
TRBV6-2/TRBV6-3 ASSYSTGGETQY
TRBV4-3 ASSQGQGKEKLF
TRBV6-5 ASSGGRLYGYT
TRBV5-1 ASSSGDTQY
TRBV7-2 ASSKKTGGPFPYEQY
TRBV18 ASSPGLAGAGDTQY
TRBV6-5 ASSPTRGHNQPQH
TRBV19 ASSPNSPGGNTIY
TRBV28 ASTAWGTSGNTIY
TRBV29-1 SLRAGDRETQY
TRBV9 ASSVGPGDYTGELF
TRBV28 ASSLEGYYGYT
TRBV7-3 ASSLEGSGFNTIY
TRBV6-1 ASGSQGIDYGYT
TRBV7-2 ASSSLASGQETQY
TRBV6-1 ASSEKKTGNSNQPQH
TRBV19 ASTRTGSGNTIY
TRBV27 ASSMTPTGNHGYT
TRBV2 ASRPLTGEKGGYT
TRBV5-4 ASSLAWGDYNEQF
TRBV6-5 ASRGLAKNYNEQF
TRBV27 ASSPRAWGPNTEAF
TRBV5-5 ASSLLAHNTGELF
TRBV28 ASSPATRGRGANVLT
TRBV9 ASSVWGSSNSYNEQF
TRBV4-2 ASSQDRGHEQF
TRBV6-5 ASIKDRTNYGYT
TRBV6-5 ASSYSTGTSEAF